The source of this T cell receptor (beta chain) is a study of T-cell memory formation after mild COVID-19. Study information: The TCR clusters were mostly specific to one donor.

The germline CDR1 and CDR2 sequences are SGHVS and FQNEAQ. CDR3 size: 16 residues. V lost 2 bases to trimming and J lost 5 bases, with 16 bases between them. Note on this clonotype: The antigen is not known.

Study-wide results and limits: Pre-infection memory contained some responding clones, which suggested that cross-reactive memory had joined.

Using its own MiXCR run on the 5' RACE reads, TCRdb lists one record per CDR3 protein. The sample records approximately 150,000 distinct CDR3 sequences, approximately 14% being singletons. This clonotype was obtained from an adult woman who had mild COVID-19 (a few samples of this study predate the infection). Cell type and time point are not known. The sample comprised PBMCs or a T cell subset sorted from them (not recorded which). The chain has TRBV7-8 and TRBJ2-1; no definite D call. CDR3 residues: CASSLTRRGSNNEQFF. The DNA for the CDR3 is TGTGCCAGCAGCTTAACACGAAGAGGAAGTAACAATGAGCAGTTCTTC.